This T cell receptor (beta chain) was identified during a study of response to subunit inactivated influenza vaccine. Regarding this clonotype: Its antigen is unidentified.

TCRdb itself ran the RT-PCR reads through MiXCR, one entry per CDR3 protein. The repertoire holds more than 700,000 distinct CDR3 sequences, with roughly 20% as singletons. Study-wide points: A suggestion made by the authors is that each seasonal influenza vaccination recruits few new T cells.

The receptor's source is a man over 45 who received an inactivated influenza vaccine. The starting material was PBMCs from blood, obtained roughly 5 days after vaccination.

Here the CDR3 reads CSVRTAASYEQYF. The CDR3 DNA reads TGCAGCGTTCGGACAGCTGCCTCCTACGAGCAGTACTTC. V usage is TRBV29-1 and J usage is TRBJ2-7; perhaps TRBD1 as D (6 bases). Germline lookup yields CDR1 SQVTM and CDR2 ANQGSEA. The CDR3 extends over 13 amino acids. Trimming stripped 5 bases from V and 0 bases from J, with 11 bases between.